The 6 T cell receptor beta chains listed next were all sequenced from one sample in a study of shared clonotypes between healthy human individuals. TCRdb's table, derived via immunoSEQ multiplex PCR, lists solely in-frame clones and lacks some. The sample yields around 2.1 million clones, under 97% seen once. The sample comprised naive CD4+ T cells sorted from blood. Specified subset: CD45RA+ positively selected. Receptor source: a young man in good health.

The rearrangement links TRBV6-6 to TRBJ1-1; 7 nucleotides match TRBD1. Germline V gene lookup returns CDR1 MNHNY and CDR2 SVGAGI (reference sequence). This CDR3 spans 12 amino acids. CDR3 in amino acids: CGATGVGTEAFF. The CDR3 nucleotides are TGTGGCGCAACAGGGGTGGGCACTGAAGCTTTCTTT.

The CDR3 coding sequence is TGCGCCAGCAGGAAGGGAGATTCGGGGTACACTGAAGCTTTCTTT. Translated: CASRKGDSGYTEAFF. The chain employs TRBV5-1 and TRBJ1-1, with unresolved D. The CDR3 has 15 residues. V lost 5 bases and J lost 3, with 17 bases in between. From germline, CDR1 is SGHRS and CDR2 YFSETQ.

The J gene is TRBJ1-4, the V gene TRBV30, with D possibly being TRBD1 (5 bases). V shed 2 bases and J shed 5 bases, with 15 bases lying between them. This CDR3 is built from 15 residues. Germline CDR1 GTSNPN, CDR2 SVGIG (reference sequence). CDR3 sequence: CAWSNKGLDNEKLFF. The CDR3 DNA sequence: TGTGCCTGGAGTAATAAGGGGCTTGACAATGAAAAACTGTTTTTT.

V and J are TRBV6-1 and TRBJ1-2; TRBD1 matches at 9 bases. CDR3 size: 13 residues. The V and J ends lost 3 bases and 8 bases, in that order; junction bases with no gene match: 4. Per the germline V gene, CDR1 is MNHNS and CDR2 is SASEGT. DNA of the CDR3: TGTGCCAGCAGTGATATGGACAGGGGAGGCTACACCTTC. Encoded protein: CASSDMDRGGYTF.

The chain combines TRBV25-1 with TRBJ2-4, with D perhaps TRBD1 (6 bases). The CDR3 length is 16 residues. Trimming took 6 bases from V and 0 from J, leaving 15 bases between them. Germline CDR1 is MGHDK and CDR2 is SYGVNS. CDR3 region: CASSDDTGKAKNIQYF. Written as DNA, the CDR3 is TGTGCCAGCAGCGACGATACAGGGAAAGCCAAAAACATTCAGTACTTC.

The rearrangement joins TRBV5-4 to TRBJ2-5; no reliable D call. This CDR3 contains 11 residues. Between the trimmed V and J ends, which lost 4 bases and 1 base, there was a span of 2 bases. The germline V gene encodes CDR1 SGHNT and CDR2 YYREEE (reference sequence). CDR3 loop: CASSGQETQYF. The DNA of the CDR3 is TGTGCCAGCAGCGGCCAAGAGACCCAGTACTTC.